This T cell receptor (beta chain) was retrieved from a study of blood T cell repertoires in COVID-19. Study-wide context: The samples span acute and convalescent COVID-19 from the United States, Italy and Spain. Sources were T cells, B-cell-depleted T cells, or PBMCs; the material itself was cDNA or gDNA.

Authors' data handling: Counts of nucleated cells, estimated from reference gene primer amplification, were obtained. Assay: immunoSEQ multiplex PCR; the TCRdb copy retains only in-frame clones and omits some. From that table come the V and J calls and clone size; the DNA was used to work out D and trimming. There are 140,000 to 150,000 clones in the sample; around 81% occur only once, and roughly 3% lies in the top ten. Germline V CDR1 and CDR2: GTSNPN, SVGIG (reference sequence). The CDR3 totals 16 residues. V was pared by 2 bases and J by 0 bases, with 8 bases of the junction left unmatched. This chain joins TRBV30 and TRBJ2-7, with TRBD2 matching over 9 bases. Specimen: peripheral blood. This clonotype originated in a woman in her 40s with active or convalescent COVID-19. The CDR3 loop reads CAWSKTSGRSSYEQYF. CDR3 nucleotides: TGTGCCTGGAGTAAGACTAGCGGCCGTAGCTCCTACGAGCAGTACTTC.